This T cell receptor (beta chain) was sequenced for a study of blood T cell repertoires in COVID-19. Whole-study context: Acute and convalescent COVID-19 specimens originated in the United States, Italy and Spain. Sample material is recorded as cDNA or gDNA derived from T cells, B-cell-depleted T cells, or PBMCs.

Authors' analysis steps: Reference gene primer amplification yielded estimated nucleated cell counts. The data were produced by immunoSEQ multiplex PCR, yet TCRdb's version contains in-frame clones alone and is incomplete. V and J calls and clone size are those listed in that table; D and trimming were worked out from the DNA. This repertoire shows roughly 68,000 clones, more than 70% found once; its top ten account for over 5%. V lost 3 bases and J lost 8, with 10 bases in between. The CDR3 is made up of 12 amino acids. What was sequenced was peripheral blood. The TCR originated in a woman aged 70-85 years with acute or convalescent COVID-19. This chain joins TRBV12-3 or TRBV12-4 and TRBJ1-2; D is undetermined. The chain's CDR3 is CASSLKYFGYTF. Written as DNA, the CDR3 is TGTGCCAGCAGTTTGAAGTACTTCGGCTACACCTTC.